The source of this TCR beta chain is a study of blood T cell repertoires in COVID-19. Study in general: T cells, B-cell-depleted T cells, or PBMCs provided the cDNA or gDNA that served as material.

A single count supports this clone. The CDR3 loop spans 16 amino acids. V was shortened by 6 bases and J by 0 bases, with 15 bases between the two germline ends. CDR1 and CDR2 from the germline V gene are MNHEY and SMNVEV (reference sequence). Participants were placed into cohorts based on the clinical history they reported. In the source study's methods: Estimates of nucleated cell counts were drawn from the amplification of reference gene primers. The data were produced by immunoSEQ multiplex PCR, yet TCRdb's version contains in-frame clones alone and is incomplete. The V and J calls and clone size are taken from that table; D and trimming were inferred from the DNA. This sample has 150,000 to 200,000 clones, with around nine tenths found just once.

The chain is built from TRBV27 and TRBJ2-1; tentatively, D is TRBD1 (6 bases). The clonotype originates from a woman under 30 who had recovered from COVID-19. Material: PBMCs or T cells enriched from blood (not recorded which). Here the CDR3 DNA reads TGTGCCAGCAGAACTTACAGGGATTTCTCCTACAATGAGCAGTTCTTC. As protein: CASRTYRDFSYNEQFF.